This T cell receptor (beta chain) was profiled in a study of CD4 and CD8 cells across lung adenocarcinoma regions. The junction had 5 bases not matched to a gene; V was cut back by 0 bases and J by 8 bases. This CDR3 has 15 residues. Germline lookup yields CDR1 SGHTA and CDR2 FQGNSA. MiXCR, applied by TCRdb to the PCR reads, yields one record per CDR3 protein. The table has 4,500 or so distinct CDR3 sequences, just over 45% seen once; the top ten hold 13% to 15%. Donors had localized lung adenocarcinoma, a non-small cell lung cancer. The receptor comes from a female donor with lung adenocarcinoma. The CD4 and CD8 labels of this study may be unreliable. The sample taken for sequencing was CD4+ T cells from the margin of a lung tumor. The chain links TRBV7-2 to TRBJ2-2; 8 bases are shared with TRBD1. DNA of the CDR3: TGTGCCAGCAGCTTAGCGGGGACAGGTAGAGGGGAGCTGTTTTTT. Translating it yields CASSLAGTGRGELFF.